This passage covers 21 T cell receptor beta chains from one sample sequenced in a study of T cells in Graves' hyperthyroidism and ophthalmopathy. Authors of the study amplified TCR beta CDR3 regions from RNA transcripts. The primer set for the first-round RT-PCR of the TCR CDR3 was HTBI. From the multiplex PCR reads, TCRdb called clonotypes with MiXCR, one entry per CDR3 protein. This table has hundreds of thousands of distinct CDR3 sequences, over 15% appearing once. The sequenced material came from blood. Receptor source: a woman aged 50 to 60 with Graves' hyperthyroidism that later progressed to Graves' ophthalmopathy.

This chain connects TRBV15 to TRBJ2-4; D may be TRBD2 (5 bases). The CDR3 totals 16 residues. V dropped 5 bases and J dropped 0 bases, with 14 bases sitting between them. Germline V gene data show CDR1 as LNHNV and CDR2 as YYDKDF (reference sequence). The DNA of the CDR3 is TGTGCCACCAGCGGCATTGGAGGTCTAGCCAAAAACATTCAGTACTTC. Its translation: CATSGIGGLAKNIQYF.

This chain uses TRBV5-6 with TRBJ2-1; 11 bases match TRBD2. The CDR3 spans 17 residues. V shed 0 bases, J shed 4 bases, and the junction held 6 bases outside the gene matches. Germline V lookup: CDR1 SGHDT, CDR2 YYEEEE. Here the CDR3 DNA reads TGTGCCAGCAGCTTGGGAGCCGGGACTAGCGGTTACAATGAGCAGTTCTTC. As protein: CASSLGAGTSGYNEQFF.

The rearrangement joins TRBV29-1 to TRBJ2-7, with 10 bases lining up with TRBD1. From germline, CDR1 is SQVTM and CDR2 ANQGSEA. This CDR3 is built from 12 residues. Losses at the gene ends were 0 bases for V and 8 bases for J; bases not matched to a gene: 1. The DNA of the CDR3 is TGCAGCGTTGAAGAGACAGGGGGCAAGCAGTACTTC. Encoded protein: CSVEETGGKQYF.

The genes are TRBV6-1 and TRBJ1-2, with 8 bases fitting TRBD1. Germline values: CDR1 MNHNS, CDR2 SASEGT. CDR3 length: 15 amino acids. The V and J ends lost 6 bases and 3 bases, in that order; junction bases with no gene match: 9. The CDR3 sequence is CASSPGQAGYYGYTF. In DNA form, the CDR3 reads TGTGCCAGCAGCCCGGGACAGGCCGGATACTATGGCTACACCTTC.

In its sample, this clonotype was seen many times. This sequence joins TRBV12-5 and TRBJ1-1; D gene uncertain. Trimming removed 0 bases at V and 0 bases at J, with 8 bases between. CDR3 length: 15 amino acids. Looked up from germline, CDR1 is LGHNT and CDR2 is FRNRAP. CDR3 nucleotide sequence: TGTGCTAGTGGTTTGGTAGGCGGGGTGAACACTGAAGCTTTCTTT. This gives the protein CASGLVGGVNTEAFF.

This clonotype was seen ten or more times. The gene calls are TRBV3-1 and TRBJ2-3; 12 nucleotides match TRBD2. Per the germline V gene, CDR1 is LGHDT and CDR2 is YNNKEL (reference sequence). CDR3 length: 17 residues. J was trimmed by 1 base and V by 3 bases; bases with no gene match: 5. CDR3 amino acids: CASSHRASGGGTDTQYF. The DNA of the CDR3 is TGTGCCAGCAGCCACAGGGCTAGCGGGGGGGGCACAGATACGCAGTATTTT.

This clonotype was found many times. V gene TRBV2 combines with J gene TRBJ2-1; 10 bases map to TRBD2. Trimming at V came to 6 bases and at J to 7 bases, leaving 9 bases not matched to a gene. Germline loops: CDR1 SNHLY, CDR2 FYNNEI. This CDR3 has 15 residues. CDR3 protein: CASRPSPGLANEQFF. As DNA, the CDR3 is TGTGCCAGCAGGCCTTCTCCGGGACTAGCGAATGAGCAGTTCTTC. The full variable domain, its missing parts supplied by reference TRBV2 and TRBJ2-1, is EPEVTQTPSHQVTQMGQEVILRCVPISNHLYFYWYRQILGQKVEFLVSFYNNEISEKSEIFDDQFSVERPDGSNFTLKIRSTKLEDSAMYFCASRPSPGLANEQFFGPGTRLTVL.

This clonotype was seen only a few times. The chain carries TRBV7-9 and TRBJ2-2; 9 bases align to TRBD1. This CDR3 contains 16 residues. In germline, CDR1 is SEHNR, CDR2 FQNEAQ (reference sequence). V dropped 5 bases and J dropped 6; count of bases not matched to a gene: 10. The chain's CDR3 is CASSIYRGQLSGELFF. DNA of the CDR3: TGTGCCAGCAGCATCTACAGGGGGCAGCTTTCCGGGGAGCTGTTTTTT.

A few counts support this clonotype. The V call is TRBV6-1, the J call TRBJ1-5; D gene unclear. V dropped 6 bases and J dropped 7 bases, with 13 bases sitting between them. CDR3 size: 13 residues. Germline V CDR1 and CDR2: MNHNS, SASEGT. Here the CDR3 reads CASSPDLRQPQHF. Here the CDR3 DNA reads TGTGCCAGCAGCCCAGACCTTAGGCAGCCCCAGCATTTT.

This chain connects TRBV6-2 or TRBV6-3 to TRBJ2-3; 12 nucleotides match TRBD2. Germline values: CDR1 MNHEY, CDR2 SVGEGT. The CDR3 runs to 19 residues. Trimming took 6 bases from V and 6 from J; bases not matched to a gene: 19. CDR3 sequence: CASSPGPSTSGGPIDTQYF. CDR3 sequence (DNA): TGTGCCAGCAGCCCCGGTCCCTCGACTAGCGGGGGCCCGATCGATACGCAGTATTTT.

This clonotype was recorded many times. V is TRBV11-2 and J is TRBJ1-2; D uncertain. This CDR3 is 14 amino acids long. Germline loops: CDR1 SGHAT, CDR2 FQNNGV. V lost 4 bases and J lost 7, with 16 bases in between. CDR3 bases: TGTGCCAGCAGCTCCCTTTCCACGGCGTTTGGCTACACCTTC. Translating it yields CASSSLSTAFGYTF.

This clonotype was observed many times. This chain uses TRBV3-1 with TRBJ2-3; tentative D call: TRBD2 (5 bases). The CDR3 is 16 amino acids. The germline CDR1 and CDR2 sequences are LGHDT and YNNKEL (reference sequence). V lost 0 bases and J lost 3, with 13 bases in between. The CDR3 is CASSQEEPSWTDTQYF. CDR3 sequence (DNA): TGTGCCAGCAGCCAAGAGGAGCCTAGCTGGACAGATACGCAGTATTTT.

The gene calls are TRBV10-3 and TRBJ2-6; D may be TRBD1 (7 bases). The germline gives CDR1 ENHRY, CDR2 SYGVKD. V was cut by 4 bases and J by 2 bases, with 15 bases left in between. This CDR3 is built from 17 residues. The CDR3 reads CAISATGDFAGANVLTF. The DNA of the CDR3 is TGTGCCATCAGTGCCACAGGGGACTTTGCTGGGGCCAACGTCCTGACTTTC.

The V gene is TRBV7-6, the J gene TRBJ1-6; TRBD1 aligns across 9 bases. This CDR3 contains 17 residues. The V and J ends lost 5 bases and 10 bases, in that order; junction bases with no gene match: 15. Germline V CDR1 and CDR2: SGHVS, FNYEAQ. The CDR3 region has the DNA TGTGCCAGCAGCCGAATAGCACCGGGACAGGGCAGCTCACCCCTCCACTTT. It is translated as CASSRIAPGQGSSPLHF.

The CDR3 DNA sequence: TGTGCCAGCACCCATTTGGTCTGGGGCAACCAAGAGACCCAGTACTTC. Translated, it gives CASTHLVWGNQETQYF. The chain has TRBV6-1 and TRBJ2-5, with a possible D match to TRBD1 (5 bases). This CDR3 spans 16 amino acids. The V gene's germline CDR1 is MNHNS and CDR2 SASEGT. Trimming took off 7 bases at V and 0 bases at J, with 18 bases between the two ends.

In this sample, this clonotype turned up many times. This chain joins TRBV20-1 and TRBJ1-5; TRBD1 agrees at 8 bases. The CDR3 contains 16 residues. Trimming cost V 6 bases and J 3 bases; bases outside gene matches: 13. Germline CDR1 reads DFQATT; CDR2 reads SNEGSKA (reference sequence). The chain's CDR3 is CSARNGRQGLNQPQHF. The CDR3, as DNA: TGCAGTGCGCGGAACGGTAGACAGGGGCTCAATCAGCCCCAGCATTTT.

This clonotype came up many times. The CDR3 spells CSARPRGSSYNEQFF. The CDR3 coding sequence is TGCAGTGCGAGGCCGAGGGGGAGCTCCTACAATGAGCAGTTCTTC. The chain links TRBV20-1 to TRBJ2-1, with D tentatively TRBD1 (6 bases). V shed 6 bases and J shed 0 bases, with 15 bases lying between them. Germline lookup yields CDR1 DFQATT and CDR2 SNEGSKA (reference sequence). The CDR3 runs 15 residues.

There are a few counts of this clonotype. This chain uses TRBV7-6 with TRBJ1-3, with D perhaps matching TRBD1 (6 bases). In germline, CDR1 is SGHVS, CDR2 FNYEAQ. V lost 4 bases to trimming and J lost 0 bases, with 10 bases between them. The CDR3 runs 15 residues. The CDR3 DNA sequence: TGTGCCAGCAGCTCCGGGACAATCTCTGGAAACACCATATATTTT. It encodes CASSSGTISGNTIYF. Looking up the rest from reference TRBV7-6 and TRBJ1-3 gives the full variable domain: GAGVSQSPRYKVTKRGQDVALRCDPISGHVSLYWYRQALGQGPEFLTYFNYEAQQDKSGLPNDRFSAERPEGSISTLTIQRTEQRDSAMYRCASSSGTISGNTIYFGEGSWLTVV.

This clonotype came up many times. The J gene is TRBJ1-4, the V gene TRBV2; D uncertain. Trimming shortened V by 6 bases and J by 1 base, and 9 bases separated the two germline ends. Per the germline V gene, CDR1 is SNHLY and CDR2 is FYNNEI. CDR3 length: 14 amino acids. The CDR3 sequence is CASSRERTNEKLFF. The CDR3 DNA sequence: TGTGCCAGCAGCCGAGAGCGAACTAATGAAAAACTGTTTTTT. Using reference TRBV2 and TRBJ1-4 for the parts outside the CDR3, the full variable domain is EPEVTQTPSHQVTQMGQEVILRCVPISNHLYFYWYRQILGQKVEFLVSFYNNEISEKSEIFDDQFSVERPDGSNFTLKIRSTKLEDSAMYFCASSRERTNEKLFFGSGTQLSVL.

This clonotype was seen at least ten times. CDR3 residues: CASSFLGTGELFF. The CDR3 bases are TGTGCCAGCAGCTTTTTAGGGACCGGGGAGCTGTTTTTT. This chain joins TRBV7-8 and TRBJ2-2; no definite D call. Germline loops: CDR1 SGHVS, CDR2 FQNEAQ. The CDR3 extends over 13 amino acids. Trimming cost V 3 bases and J 5 bases, with 7 bases left between them. The full variable domain, rest sourced from reference TRBV7-8 and TRBJ2-2, is GAGVSQSPRYKVAKRGQDVALRCDPISGHVSLFWYQQALGQGPEFLTYFQNEAQLDKSGLPSDRFFAERPEGSVSTLKIQRTQQEDSAVYLCASSFLGTGELFFGEGSRLTVL.

There are a few counts of this clonotype. The genes are TRBV9 and TRBJ2-2; 7 nucleotides agree with TRBD1. V lost 5 bases, J lost 7 bases, and 14 bases stayed unmatched. The CDR3 is 16 amino acids. Germline assignment: CDR1 SGDLS and CDR2 YYNGEE. CDR3 region: CASSPRQGSAGGELFF. The CDR3 DNA reads as TGTGCCAGCAGTCCTCGACAGGGAAGCGCCGGCGGGGAGCTGTTTTTT.